The 10 T cell receptor beta chains reported below all come from one sample, sequenced in a study of glioma-infiltrating T cells. Amplification of TCR alpha and beta CDR3 regions from RNA used iRepertoire nested multiplex PCR. From the multiplex PCR reads, TCRdb called clonotypes with MiXCR, one entry per CDR3 protein. The profile shows tens of thousands of distinct CDR3 sequences, 20% to 25% of them singletons. The sample consisted of glioma tissue, nonneoplastic brain tissue, or PBMCs (not recorded which). These receptors were collected from a human donor with low-grade glioma or glioblastoma, undergoing nonglioma brain surgery, or in good health (not recorded which).

This clonotype ranks as medium-sized. The chain carries TRBV20-1 and TRBJ2-5; perhaps TRBD1 as D (6 bases). The CDR3 contains 14 residues. From germline, CDR1 is DFQATT and CDR2 SNEGSKA (reference sequence). V gave up 3 bases and J gave up 2 bases, with 13 bases separating them. CDR3 sequence (DNA): TGCAGTGCTAGCTTGGGGGCAGGGCAAGAGACCCAGTACTTC. This gives the protein CSASLGAGQETQYF.

This clonotype has ten or more counts. This chain links TRBV4-1 with TRBJ1-1; maybe TRBD1 (6 bases). The CDR3 sequence is 15 residues long. The V end was cut by 2 bases, the J end by 1 base, with 11 bases between. Germline V gene data show CDR1 as MGHRA and CDR2 as YSYEKL. The CDR3 reads CASSQQGGPNTEAFF. CDR3 in DNA: TGCGCCAGCAGCCAACAAGGGGGACCGAACACTGAAGCTTTCTTT.

In this sample, this clonotype turned up many times. The V gene is TRBV6-1, the J gene TRBJ2-1, with no clear D. Trimming removed 6 bases from V and 0 bases from J, with 12 bases in between. There are 15 residues in the CDR3. CDR1 and CDR2 (germline): MNHNS, SASEGT. The CDR3 reads CASRIGKSSYNEQFF. The CDR3 DNA reads as TGTGCCAGCAGGATAGGGAAGAGCTCCTACAATGAGCAGTTCTTC.

This clonotype was recorded at least ten times. Mismatch with germline at one junction end may stem from a read error. V usage is TRBV20-1 and J usage is TRBJ1-1, with 7 nucleotides matching TRBD1. Germline V gives CDR1 DFQATT, CDR2 SNEGSKA (reference sequence). The CDR3 loop spans 14 amino acids. The chain's CDR3 is CSARPPGGRTEASF. The CDR3 DNA reads TGCAGTGCTAGGCCGCCAGGGGGTAGGACTGAAGCTTCCTTT.

A remark on this clonotype: This may stem from a read error, because a much larger clone lies one nucleotide away. CDR3 in DNA: TGTGCCAGCAGCCCCATAGCGGGAGAGGCTAGAGAGCAGTACTTC. It specifies CASSPIAGEAREQYF. This sequence joins TRBV7-6 and TRBJ2-7; 9 bases map to TRBD2. Germline CDR1 is SGHVS and CDR2 is FNYEAQ. The CDR3 is 15 residues long. J gave up 7 bases and V 5 bases, and 12 bases lay outside the gene matches.

In its sample, this clonotype was seen a few times. The chain has TRBV7-9 and TRBJ2-3; 9 nucleotides align to TRBD2. Germline-derived CDR1 and CDR2 are SEHNR and FQNEAQ (reference sequence). The V gene end was trimmed by 1 base and the J gene end by 4 bases; junction bases not matched to a gene: 6. The CDR3 runs to 16 residues. CDR3 sequence: CASSLGPGTSSDTQYF. CDR3 in DNA: TGTGCCAGCAGCTTAGGTCCCGGGACTAGCTCAGATACGCAGTATTTT.

This clonotype was detected many times. V gene TRBV27 combines with J gene TRBJ1-5; D possibly corresponds to TRBD1 (6 bases). Between the trimmed V and J ends, which lost 3 bases and 7 bases, there was a span of 10 bases. CDR1 and CDR2 from the germline V gene are MNHEY and SMNVEV (reference sequence). The CDR3 extends over 13 amino acids. CDR3 protein: CASSLERGQPQHF. The DNA for the CDR3 is TGTGCCAGCAGTTTGGAAAGGGGGCAGCCCCAGCATTTT.

This clonotype was counted ten times or more. The J gene is TRBJ1-2, the V gene TRBV7-9; 9 nucleotides match TRBD1. The V gene end was trimmed by 7 bases and the J gene end by 2 bases; junction bases not matched to a gene: 5. This CDR3 comprises 14 residues. Per the germline V gene, CDR1 is SEHNR and CDR2 is FQNEAQ (reference sequence). The CDR3 sequence is CASNQGQGNYGYTF. CDR3 nucleotides: TGTGCCAGCAACCAAGGACAGGGGAACTATGGCTACACCTTC.

In the case of this clonotype: At one boundary the junction diverges from the germline segment, which might be a read error. The chain carries TRBV5-5 and TRBJ1-5; no reliable D call. This CDR3 has 14 residues. CDR1 and CDR2 from the germline V gene are SGHKS and YYEKEE (reference sequence). Here the CDR3 DNA reads TGTGCCGGCAGCTTGTCTTCGATCAATCAGCCCCAGCATTTT. This gives the protein CAGSLSSINQPQHF.

The V and J genes are TRBV19 and TRBJ2-3; unclear D gene. The ends were cut back, 5 bases at V and 3 bases at J, with 24 bases in the middle. Germline V gives CDR1 LNHDA, CDR2 SQIVND (reference sequence). This CDR3 region has 18 residues. The CDR3 DNA follows: TGTGCCAGTAGTCCGACCTCTCGTTTCGGGTTTATAACAGATACGCAGTATTTT. Amino acids: CASSPTSRFGFITDTQYF.